These 18 T cell receptor beta chains came from one sample sequenced in a study of cytomegalovirus exposure and HLA in healthy donors. The assay was immunoSEQ multiplex PCR, and TCRdb's table has in-frame clones only and misses some. The sample consists of 60,000 to 85,000 clones, nearly 95% of them appearing once. The sample was PBMCs. The receptors derive from a man aged 18 to 29 in good health and CMV-seropositive.

The chain links TRBV7-9 to TRBJ2-5; D is unclear. The J call could be wrong; TRBJ2-7 is a better fit for the DNA end. The CDR3 length is 14 residues. Germline V lookup: CDR1 SEHNR, CDR2 FQNEAQ (reference sequence). Here the CDR3 DNA reads TGTGCCAGCAGCGCCGCGCAGAGGTACTACGAGCAGTACTTC. Its translation: CASSAAQRYYEQYF.

The chain employs TRBV9 and TRBJ2-7; 7 positions match TRBD2. The CDR3 is 15 residues long. CDR1 SGDLS and CDR2 YYNGEE come from the germline V gene. V was clipped by 0 bases and J by 6 bases; unmatched bases: 9. The CDR3 DNA reads TGTGCCAGCAGCGTAGGGCGGGAGCTCCCCTTCGAGCAGTACTTC. The encoded protein is CASSVGRELPFEQYF.

This rearrangement joins TRBV9 to TRBJ2-3; 11 bases match TRBD1. After removal of 3 bases from V and 3 bases from J, the junction contained 3 bases not matched to a gene. The CDR3 runs 15 residues. CDR1 is SGDLS, CDR2 YYNGEE, per germline. In DNA form, the CDR3 reads TGTGCCAGCAGCGCCGGGGACAGGGGGACAGATACGCAGTATTTT. Amino acids: CASSAGDRGTDTQYF.

The chain joins TRBV4-1 to TRBJ2-2; the D gene is possibly TRBD2 (6 bases). The ends were cut back, 1 base at V and 6 bases at J, with 12 bases in the middle. Germline CDR1 is MGHRA and CDR2 is YSYEKL. The CDR3 sequence is 15 residues long. CDR3 sequence reads: CASSQVQLASGELFF. The DNA of the CDR3 is TGCGCCAGCAGCCAAGTACAACTAGCCTCCGGGGAGCTGTTTTTT.

This chain links TRBV30 with TRBJ1-1; D gene unclear. The CDR3 length is 16 residues. Deletions cut 2 bases from V and 4 bases from J, with 20 bases between. Germline V gives CDR1 GTSNPN, CDR2 SVGIG (reference sequence). CDR3 amino acids: CAWSTPWSGSGTEAFF. In nucleotides, the CDR3 is TGTGCCTGGAGTACCCCCTGGAGTGGTTCGGGCACTGAAGCTTTCTTT.

The CDR3 spells CASSDRSNEQYF. CDR3 sequence (DNA): TGTGCTAGTAGCGACAGGTCCAACGAGCAGTACTTC. The chain recombines TRBV12-5 with TRBJ2-7, with a tentative D call TRBD1 (6 bases). Trimming removed 8 bases from V and 5 bases from J, with 13 bases in between. This CDR3 comprises 12 residues. CDR1 and CDR2 (germline): LGHNT, FRNRAP.

The chain has TRBV5-4 and TRBJ1-2; D unclear. Germline values: CDR1 SGHNT, CDR2 YYREEE (reference sequence). V gave up 0 bases and J gave up 2 bases, with 11 bases separating them. The CDR3 length is 15 residues. CDR3 amino acids: CASSLASGSNYGYTF. In nucleotides, the CDR3 is TGTGCCAGCAGCTTGGCCTCCGGTAGCAACTATGGCTACACCTTC.

V is TRBV28 and J is TRBJ2-7; 7 bases align to TRBD1. The V segment lost 5 bases and the J segment 1 base; nucleotides outside the gene matches: 11. The CDR3 is 16 residues long. The V gene's germline CDR1 is MDHEN and CDR2 SYDVKM. CDR3 sequence: CASSTLRDSGSYEQYF. The CDR3 DNA is TGTGCCAGCAGTACACTCCGGGACAGTGGTTCCTACGAGCAGTACTTC. Looking up the rest from reference TRBV28 and TRBJ2-7 gives the full variable domain: DVKVTQSSRYLVKRTGEKVFLECVQDMDHENMFWYRQDPGLGLRLIYFSYDVKMKEKGDIPEGYSVSREKKERFSLILESASTNQTSMYLCASSTLRDSGSYEQYFGPGTRLTVT.

This clone was detected only a few times. Here the CDR3 DNA reads TGTGCCAGCAGTCGGACTTACGTCAACAATGAGCAGTTCTTC. Protein: CASSRTYVNNEQFF. The V gene is TRBV6-5, the J gene TRBJ2-1; D is possibly TRBD2 (5 bases). The V end lost 5 bases, the J end lost 5 bases, and 13 bases lay between the germline ends. Germline lookup yields CDR1 MNHEY and CDR2 SVGAGI. This CDR3 has 14 residues.

The rearrangement uses TRBV6-1 and TRBJ1-2; D might be TRBD1 (6 bases). Trimming stripped 5 bases from V and 0 bases from J, with 13 bases between. The CDR3 covers 15 residues. Germline assignment: CDR1 MNHNS and CDR2 SASEGT. DNA of the CDR3: TGTGCCAGCAGTATTCGGACAGATCCTAACTATGGCTACACCTTC. Amino acid sequence: CASSIRTDPNYGYTF.

A single count supports this clone. This chain uses TRBV6-1 with TRBJ2-1; 10 bases are shared with TRBD2. CDR1 MNHNS and CDR2 SASEGT come from the germline V gene. V shed 6 bases, J shed 2 bases, and the junction held 4 bases outside the gene matches. CDR3 size: 15 residues. The CDR3 DNA reads as TGTGCCAGCAGCCGAAGCGGGGGGGCCTACAATGAGCAGTTCTTC. Encoded protein: CASSRSGGAYNEQFF.

The V call is TRBV4-1, the J call TRBJ2-3; the match to TRBD1 covers 7 bases. The junction had 16 bases not matched to a gene; V was cut back by 5 bases and J by 2 bases. This CDR3 is 18 amino acids long. The germline V gene has CDR1 MGHRA and CDR2 YSYEKL. CDR3 coding DNA: TGCGCCAGCAGCAGAAAAGGTACGACAGGGATTGCCACAGATACGCAGTATTTT. Protein product: CASSRKGTTGIATDTQYF.

V gene TRBV6-1 combines with J gene TRBJ2-7; tentative D call: TRBD1 (6 bases). Germline loops: CDR1 MNHNS, CDR2 SASEGT. The ends were cut back, 6 bases at V and 1 base at J, with 13 bases in the middle. This CDR3 has 14 residues. The CDR3 sequence: CASSGTSTSYEQYF. In nucleotides, the CDR3 is TGTGCCAGCAGCGGGACATCGACTTCCTACGAGCAGTACTTC.

J is TRBJ2-3 and V is TRBV19; the D gene is possibly TRBD2 (5 bases). Trimming took 4 bases from V and 2 from J, leaving 13 bases between them. The germline V gene encodes CDR1 LNHDA and CDR2 SQIVND (reference sequence). This CDR3 comprises 15 residues. In DNA form, the CDR3 reads TGTGCCAGTAGTAAGAGAACGGAGGTCACAGATACGCAGTATTTT. Translated, it gives CASSKRTEVTDTQYF.

This chain uses TRBV11-3 with TRBJ2-5; 9 bases fit TRBD2. The length of the CDR3 is 17 residues. After removal of 1 base from V and 3 bases from J, the junction contained 9 bases not matched to a gene. Per germline, CDR1 SGHNT and CDR2 YENEEA. This chain's CDR3 is CASSLGLAELIKETQYF. DNA of the CDR3: TGTGCCAGCAGCTTAGGACTAGCGGAGTTAATAAAAGAGACCCAGTACTTC.

The CDR3 region has the DNA TGTGCCAGCAGCAAAACAGGACACTCCGTCGAGGCTTTCTTT. Protein product: CASSKTGHSVEAFF. V gene TRBV7-9 combines with J gene TRBJ1-1; a weak D match, TRBD1 (5 bases). The V end was cut by 5 bases, the J end by 11 bases, with 21 bases between. CDR3 size: 14 residues. Looked up from germline, CDR1 is SEHNR and CDR2 is FQNEAQ (reference sequence).

This rearrangement joins TRBV16 to TRBJ2-5; 11 nucleotides align to TRBD2. Germline trimming cut 2 bases from V and 4 bases from J; bases unmatched to any gene: 6. From germline, CDR1 is KGHSY and CDR2 FQNENV. The CDR3 loop spans 16 amino acids. CDR3 in DNA: TGTGCCAGCAGCCAACCTAGCGGGAGGTACGGAGAGACCCAGTACTTC. As protein: CASSQPSGRYGETQYF.

The J gene is TRBJ1-3, the V gene TRBV29-1; D is undetermined. The V gene lost 0 bases and the J gene lost 4 bases, with 7 bases spanning the gap. Germline V lookup: CDR1 SQVTM, CDR2 ANQGSEA. The CDR3 is made up of 13 amino acids. The CDR3 DNA is TGCAGCGTTGAAGACCCCGCGGGAAACACCATATATTTT. Protein product: CSVEDPAGNTIYF.